The TCR beta chain described here comes from a study of CD8+CD57+ T cells in acquired aplastic anemia. Study in general: Average DNA yield from sorted CD4+ and CD8+ cells was approximately 3 ug.

Genomic DNA constituted the template upon which TCR beta VDJ and CDR3 profiling was performed. TCRdb re-analysed the reads in MiXCR, keeping a single row per CDR3 protein. Found here are some 200,000 distinct CDR3 sequences, roughly 35% of them singletons; the top ten hold 1% to 1.3%. This CDR3 has 15 residues. V was pared by 5 bases and J by 3 bases, with 7 bases of the junction left unmatched. Germline V gene lookup returns CDR1 SGHRS and CDR2 YFSETQ. The sample comprised sorted CD4+, CD8+, or CD8+CD57+ T cells (not recorded which) from PBMCs. The gene calls are TRBV5-1 and TRBJ2-3; 9 bases align to TRBD2. The TCR sequence derives from a human donor in good health, serving as a control. The CDR3 loop reads CASRQLAGSTDTQYF. The CDR3 DNA is TGCGCCAGCAGGCAACTAGCGGGTTCAACAGATACGCAGTATTTT.